This paragraph reports one T cell receptor (beta chain). Its antigen is unknown. Between the trimmed V and J ends, which lost 4 bases and 6 bases, there was a span of 18 bases. The CDR3 extends over 15 amino acids. Germline V gene data show CDR1 as LGHNA and CDR2 as YSLEER. The isolated RNA, all of it, was reverse transcribed, so expressed TCRB transcripts were what got sequenced. There were several million reads on average in the naive, central memory and regulatory T cell samples. Repertoires were generated with immunoSEQ multiplex PCR, while TCRdb's copy carries only in-frame clones and drops some. This table holds almost 350,000 clones, roughly a tenth found once. This entry belongs to a study of beta chain features in type 1 diabetes. Study observations and caveats: Patients with type 1 diabetes showed fewer VDJ junction insertions and more deletions. Moderately but significantly shorter TCRB CDR3s were found in Type 1 diabetes patients in all four CD4+ subsets. Equally in patients and controls, shorter templates might have been favored by PCR. The study left unresolved whether HLA type influences TCRB rearrangement.

The rearrangement links TRBV4-3 to TRBJ1-1; D gene ambiguous. The source of this sequence is a man aged 30 to 45 with type 1 diabetes. Material for sequencing was central memory CD4+ T cells from blood. CDR3 sequence (DNA): TGCGCCAGCAGCCCAGGTGGTGGCAATCACGCTGAAGCTTTCTTT. Its protein is CASSPGGGNHAEAFF.